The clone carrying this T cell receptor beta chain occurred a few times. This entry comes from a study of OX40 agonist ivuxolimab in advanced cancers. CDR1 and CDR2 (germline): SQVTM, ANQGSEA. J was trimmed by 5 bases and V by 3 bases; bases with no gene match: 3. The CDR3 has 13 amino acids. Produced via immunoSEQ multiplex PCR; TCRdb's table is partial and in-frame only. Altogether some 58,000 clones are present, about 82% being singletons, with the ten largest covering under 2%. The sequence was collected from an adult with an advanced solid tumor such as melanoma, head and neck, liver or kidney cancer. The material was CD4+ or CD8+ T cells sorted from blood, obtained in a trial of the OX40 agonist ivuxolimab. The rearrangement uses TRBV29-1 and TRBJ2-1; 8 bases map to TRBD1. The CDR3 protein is CSVERTGHNEQFF. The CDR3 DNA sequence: TGCAGCGTTGAGAGGACAGGGCACAATGAGCAGTTCTTC.